These 5 T cell receptor beta chains came from one sample sequenced in a study of Ad26.COV2.S vaccination and SARS-CoV-2 variants. Described treatment: approximately 18 received Ad26.COV2.S at low or high dose, single or two shots; a few received placebo; per-sample allocation not given. Vaccine and placebo recipients were sampled on day 63 after the first injection. The assay was immunoSEQ multiplex PCR, and TCRdb's table has in-frame clones only and misses some. The data contain approximately 410,000 clones, about nine tenths of them singletons. The starting material was peripheral blood, obtained in a trial of Ad26.COV2.S vaccine versus placebo. These receptors were obtained from a person aged 18-65 years who received the Ad26.COV2.S COVID-19 vaccine or a placebo.

V usage is TRBV18 and J usage is TRBJ1-5; the match to TRBD1 covers 9 bases. After removal of 5 bases from V and 4 bases from J, the junction contained 3 bases not matched to a gene. This CDR3 is built from 14 residues. The germline CDR1 and CDR2 sequences are KGHSH and LQKENI. Here the CDR3 reads CASSGGQGNQPQHF. Written as DNA, the CDR3 is TGTGCCAGCTCAGGTGGACAGGGGAATCAGCCCCAGCATTTT.

The chain links TRBV10-1 to TRBJ2-1; 12 bases line up with TRBD2. The V gene end was trimmed by 0 bases and the J gene end by 6 bases; junction bases not matched to a gene: 12. The CDR3 has 19 residues. Germline assignment: CDR1 WNHNN and CDR2 SYGVQD (reference sequence). The CDR3 bases are TGCGCCAGCAGTGAGTCGACTGCGGCTAGCGGGGGGGACCCCAATGAGCAGTTCTTC. Its protein is CASSESTAASGGDPNEQFF.

This sequence joins TRBV3-1 (or the pseudogene TRBV3-2) and TRBJ2-5; 10 nucleotides match TRBD2. The CDR3 consists of 14 residues. V trimming: 3 bases; J trimming: 5 bases; junction bases outside the gene matches: 3. Germline-derived CDR1 and CDR2 are LGHDT and YNNKEL (reference sequence). For the CDR3, the DNA is TGTGCCAGCAGCCAGCTAGCGGGGGCGGAGACCCAGTACTTC. It codes for CASSQLAGAETQYF.

The genes are TRBV4-3 and TRBJ2-7; a possible D gene is TRBD1 (6 bases). Deletions cut 4 bases from V and 1 base from J, with 8 bases between. CDR3 length: 13 amino acids. Germline assignment: CDR1 LGHNA and CDR2 YSLEER. The CDR3 nucleotides read TGCGCCAGCAGCCCTGGACAGTCCTACGAGCAGTACTTC. Translating it yields CASSPGQSYEQYF.

The genes are TRBV28 and TRBJ1-5; tentatively, D is TRBD1 (5 bases). The CDR3 consists of 13 residues. V lost 3 bases to trimming and J lost 6 bases, with 9 bases between them. Germline V CDR1 and CDR2: MDHEN, SYDVKM. DNA of the CDR3: TGTGCCAGCAGTTTTGGGGGGGGTCAGCCCCAGCATTTT. Translating gives CASSFGGGQPQHF.